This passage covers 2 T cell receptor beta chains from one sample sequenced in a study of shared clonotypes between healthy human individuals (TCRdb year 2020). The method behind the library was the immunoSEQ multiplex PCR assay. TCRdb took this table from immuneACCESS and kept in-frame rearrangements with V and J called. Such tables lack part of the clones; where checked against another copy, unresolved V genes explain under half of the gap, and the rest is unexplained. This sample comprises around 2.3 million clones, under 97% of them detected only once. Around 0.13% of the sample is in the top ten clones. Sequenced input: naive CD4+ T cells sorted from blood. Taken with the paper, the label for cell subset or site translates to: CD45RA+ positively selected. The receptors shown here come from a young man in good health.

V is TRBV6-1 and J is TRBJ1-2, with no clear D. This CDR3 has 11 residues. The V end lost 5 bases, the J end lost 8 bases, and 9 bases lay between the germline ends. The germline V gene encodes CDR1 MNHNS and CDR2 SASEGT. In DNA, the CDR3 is TGTGCCAGCAGTAGCCCGCGAGGCTACACCTTC. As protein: CASSSPRGYTF.

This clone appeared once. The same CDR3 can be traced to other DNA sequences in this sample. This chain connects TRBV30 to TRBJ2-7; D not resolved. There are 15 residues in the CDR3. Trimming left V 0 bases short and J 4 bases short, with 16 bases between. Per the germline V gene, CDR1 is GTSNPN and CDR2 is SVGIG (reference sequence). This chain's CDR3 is CAWSVPNPVIYEQYF. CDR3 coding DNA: TGTGCCTGGAGTGTACCCAACCCGGTAATATACGAGCAGTACTTC.